This T cell receptor (beta chain) was sequenced for a study of cytomegalovirus exposure and HLA in healthy donors. CDR3 length equals 13 residues. V shed 6 bases and J 5 bases; nucleotides not matched to a gene: 4. CDR1 and CDR2 from the germline V gene are SGHDN and FVKESK. Overall study findings and caveats: Prior analysis indicated that the majority of TCR beta V segments exhibited productivity approximately 90% or approximately 30% of the time.

The PCR made use of 60 Vbeta and 13 Jbeta primers. Libraries were prepared by immunoSEQ multiplex PCR; TCRdb keeps only in-frame clonotypes and omits some of them. Here the sample spans around 210,000 clones, roughly 84% being singletons. Points on this clone: What it recognizes is unknown.

The sample comprised PBMCs. The clonotype originates from a girl aged 2-10 years in good health and CMV-seronegative. The chain couples TRBV14 to TRBJ1-1; 9 positions agree with TRBD1. CDR3 bases: TGTGCCAGCAGTCGACAGGGGGGGACTGAAGCTTTCTTT. Amino acids: CASSRQGGTEAFF. The full variable domain, completed using reference TRBV14 and TRBJ1-1, is EAGVTQFPSHSVIEKGQTVTLRCDPISGHDNLYWYRRVMGKEIKFLLHFVKESKQDESGMPNNRFLAERTGGTYSTLKVQPAELEDSGVYFCASSRQGGTEAFFGQGTRLTVV.